Listed below are T cell receptor beta chains from one sample, sequenced in a study of shared clonotypes between healthy human individuals. The table came from immunoSEQ multiplex PCR; TCRdb's copy has only in-frame clones and leaves some out. The sample lists roughly 1 million clones; around 76% were seen once. The material sequenced was memory CD4+ T cells sorted from blood. The receptors derive from a man between 18 and 29 years old in good health. CDR3s leave out the opening cysteine and the closing phenylalanine or tryptophan. The order of the fields is V gene, J gene, CDR3 protein.

v_gene: TRBV5-1; j_gene: TRBJ2-1; CDR3aa: ASGAGPRVNEQF
v_gene: TRBV14; j_gene: TRBJ2-6; CDR3aa: ASSQAGANVLT
v_gene: TRBV4-2; j_gene: TRBJ2-7; CDR3aa: ASSGTGVSSYEQY
v_gene: TRBV7-2; j_gene: TRBJ1-5; CDR3aa: ASSQPGGLGNQPQH
v_gene: TRBV9; j_gene: TRBJ1-2; CDR3aa: ASSVGAGGEGGYT
v_gene: TRBV15; j_gene: TRBJ1-1; CDR3aa: ATSRGGKNTEAF
v_gene: TRBV27; j_gene: TRBJ2-7; CDR3aa: ASSFSGLAGDRSYEQY
v_gene: TRBV10-3; j_gene: TRBJ2-7; CDR3aa: AISESVQGADEQY
v_gene: TRBV5-6; j_gene: TRBJ2-5; CDR3aa: ASSLWLDQETQY
v_gene: TRBV11-2; j_gene: TRBJ2-7; CDR3aa: ASSYWGFESYEQY
v_gene: TRBV6-6; j_gene: TRBJ1-5; CDR3aa: ANSGTVNQPQH
v_gene: TRBV14; j_gene: TRBJ2-2; CDR3aa: ASSQIRPGGSGELF
v_gene: TRBV11-2; j_gene: TRBJ2-5; CDR3aa: ASSQNGRGFSKETQY
v_gene: TRBV10-3; j_gene: TRBJ1-5; CDR3aa: AISDTGGDQPQH
v_gene: TRBV9; j_gene: TRBJ2-7; CDR3aa: ASSVGEIGHEQY
v_gene: TRBV6-5; j_gene: TRBJ1-3; CDR3aa: ASSYLPGSGNTIY
v_gene: TRBV5-1; j_gene: TRBJ1-6; CDR3aa: ASGVGEGSPLH
v_gene: TRBV11-3; j_gene: TRBJ2-2; CDR3aa: ASSSRGGQTGELF
v_gene: TRBV29-1; j_gene: TRBJ2-3; CDR3aa: SVEDPSTDTQY
v_gene: TRBV19; j_gene: TRBJ1-6; CDR3aa: ASSTYSRTDYNSPLH
v_gene: TRBV18; j_gene: TRBJ1-1; CDR3aa: ASSPSQGNTEAF
v_gene: TRBV20-1; j_gene: TRBJ2-3; CDR3aa: SASAADTQY
v_gene: TRBV27; j_gene: TRBJ1-1; CDR3aa: ASSSWGMNTEAF
v_gene: TRBV2; j_gene: TRBJ2-2; CDR3aa: ASKGDRGFTGELF
v_gene: TRBV10-3; j_gene: TRBJ2-1; CDR3aa: AISLREGNEQF
v_gene: TRBV7-2; j_gene: TRBJ1-5; CDR3aa: ASSAHSNQPQH
v_gene: TRBV19; j_gene: TRBJ1-1; CDR3aa: ASSIGRHDTEAF
v_gene: TRBV7-2; j_gene: TRBJ2-3; CDR3aa: ASSPHLPPDTQY
v_gene: TRBV6-1; j_gene: TRBJ1-5; CDR3aa: ASSELDEYQPQH
v_gene: TRBV19; j_gene: TRBJ2-2; CDR3aa: ASSISTGYTGELF
v_gene: TRBV7-8; j_gene: TRBJ2-3; CDR3aa: ASSLARELTDTQY
v_gene: TRBV5-4; j_gene: TRBJ2-2; CDR3aa: ASSVNTGELF
v_gene: TRBV6-5; j_gene: TRBJ2-3; CDR3aa: ASRRGGDTQY
v_gene: TRBV11-2; j_gene: TRBJ1-2; CDR3aa: ASSNPRVGGHYGYT
v_gene: TRBV2; j_gene: TRBJ2-2; CDR3aa: ASSGVAGELF
v_gene: TRBV5-1; j_gene: TRBJ2-3; CDR3aa: ASSSADTQY
v_gene: TRBV29-1; j_gene: TRBJ2-1; CDR3aa: SVEVSGSMVSYNEQF